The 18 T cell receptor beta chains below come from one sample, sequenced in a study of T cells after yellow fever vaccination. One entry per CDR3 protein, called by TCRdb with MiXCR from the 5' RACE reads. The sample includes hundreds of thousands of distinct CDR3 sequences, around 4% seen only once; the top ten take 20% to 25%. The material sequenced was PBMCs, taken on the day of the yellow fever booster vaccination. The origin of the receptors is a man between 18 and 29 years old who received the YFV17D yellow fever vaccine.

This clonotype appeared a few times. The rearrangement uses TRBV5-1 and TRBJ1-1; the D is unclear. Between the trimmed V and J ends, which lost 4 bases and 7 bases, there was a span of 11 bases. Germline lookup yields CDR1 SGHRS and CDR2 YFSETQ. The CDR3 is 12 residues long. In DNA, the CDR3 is TGCGCCAGCAGCCCTGGAAGCTATGAAGCTTTCTTT. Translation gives CASSPGSYEAFF.

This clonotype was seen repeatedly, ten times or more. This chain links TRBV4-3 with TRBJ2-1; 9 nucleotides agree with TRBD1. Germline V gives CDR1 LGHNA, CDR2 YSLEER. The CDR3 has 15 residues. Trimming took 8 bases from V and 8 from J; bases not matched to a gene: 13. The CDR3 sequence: CASALDRGIVYEQFF. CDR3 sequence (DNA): TGCGCCAGCGCCCTGGACAGGGGAATCGTTTATGAGCAGTTCTTC.

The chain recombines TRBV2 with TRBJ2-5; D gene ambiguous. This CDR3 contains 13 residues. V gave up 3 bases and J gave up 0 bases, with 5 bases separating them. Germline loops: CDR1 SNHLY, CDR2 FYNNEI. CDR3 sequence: CASSERHQETQYF. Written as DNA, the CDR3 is TGTGCCAGCAGTGAGCGACACCAAGAGACCCAGTACTTC. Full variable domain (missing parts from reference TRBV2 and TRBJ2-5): EPEVTQTPSHQVTQMGQEVILRCVPISNHLYFYWYRQILGQKVEFLVSFYNNEISEKSEIFDDQFSVERPDGSNFTLKIRSTKLEDSAMYFCASSERHQETQYFGPGTRLLVL.

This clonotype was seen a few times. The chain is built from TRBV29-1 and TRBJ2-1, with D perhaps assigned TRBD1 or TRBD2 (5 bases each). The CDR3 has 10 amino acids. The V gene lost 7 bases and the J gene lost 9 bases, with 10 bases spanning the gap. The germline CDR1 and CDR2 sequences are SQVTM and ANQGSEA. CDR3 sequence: CSAGTFEQFF. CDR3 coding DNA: TGCAGCGCTGGGACGTTTGAGCAGTTCTTC.

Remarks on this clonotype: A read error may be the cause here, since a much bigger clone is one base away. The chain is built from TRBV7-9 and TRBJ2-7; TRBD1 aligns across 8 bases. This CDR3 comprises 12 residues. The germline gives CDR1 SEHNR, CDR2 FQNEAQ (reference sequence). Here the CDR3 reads CARSLTGVEQYV. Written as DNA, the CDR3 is TGTGCCAGGAGCTTGACAGGGGTCGAGCAGTACGTC.

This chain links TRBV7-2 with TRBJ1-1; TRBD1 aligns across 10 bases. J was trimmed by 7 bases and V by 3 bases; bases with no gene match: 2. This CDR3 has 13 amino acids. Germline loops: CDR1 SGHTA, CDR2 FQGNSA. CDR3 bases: TGTGCCAGCAGCTTCGGACAGGGGGGTGAAGCTTTCTTT. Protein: CASSFGQGGEAFF. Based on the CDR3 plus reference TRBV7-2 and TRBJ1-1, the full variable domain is GAGVSQSPSNKVTEKGKDVELRCDPISGHTALYWYRQSLGQGLEFLIYFQGNSAPDKSGLPSDRFSAERTGGSVSTLTIQRTQQEDSAVYLCASSFGQGGEAFFGQGTRLTVV.

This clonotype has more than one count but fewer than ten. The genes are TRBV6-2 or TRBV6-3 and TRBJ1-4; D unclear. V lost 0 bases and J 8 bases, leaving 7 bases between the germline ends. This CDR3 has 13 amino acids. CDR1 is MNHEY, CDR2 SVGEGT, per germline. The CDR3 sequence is CASSYSTREKLFF. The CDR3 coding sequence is TGTGCCAGCAGTTACTCGACGAGGGAAAAACTGTTTTTT.

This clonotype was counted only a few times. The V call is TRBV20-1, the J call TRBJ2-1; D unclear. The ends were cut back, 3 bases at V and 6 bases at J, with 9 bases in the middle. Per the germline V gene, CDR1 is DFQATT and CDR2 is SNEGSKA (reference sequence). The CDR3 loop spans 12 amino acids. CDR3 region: CSASRSLNEQFF. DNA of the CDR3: TGCAGTGCTAGTAGGTCCCTCAATGAGCAGTTCTTC.

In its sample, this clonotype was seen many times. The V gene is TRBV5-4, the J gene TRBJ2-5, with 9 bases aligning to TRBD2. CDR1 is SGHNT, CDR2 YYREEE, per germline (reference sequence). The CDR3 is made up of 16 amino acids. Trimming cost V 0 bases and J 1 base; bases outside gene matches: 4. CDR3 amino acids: CASSLGGSGGQETQYF. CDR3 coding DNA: TGTGCCAGCAGCTTGGGGGGTAGCGGGGGCCAAGAGACCCAGTACTTC.

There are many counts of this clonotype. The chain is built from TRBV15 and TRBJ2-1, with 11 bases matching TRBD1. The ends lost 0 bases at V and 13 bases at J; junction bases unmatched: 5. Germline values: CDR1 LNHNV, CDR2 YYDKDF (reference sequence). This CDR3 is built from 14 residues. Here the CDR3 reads CATSRDRTGGYQFF. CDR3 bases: TGTGCCACCAGCAGAGACCGGACAGGGGGCTATCAGTTCTTC.

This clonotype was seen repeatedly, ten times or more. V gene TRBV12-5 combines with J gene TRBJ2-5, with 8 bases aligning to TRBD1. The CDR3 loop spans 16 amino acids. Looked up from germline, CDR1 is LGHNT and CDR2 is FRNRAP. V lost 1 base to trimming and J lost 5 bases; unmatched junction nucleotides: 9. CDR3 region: CASGLAETGAGETQYF. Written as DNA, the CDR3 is TGTGCTAGTGGTTTGGCCGAGACAGGGGCGGGGGAGACCCAGTACTTC.

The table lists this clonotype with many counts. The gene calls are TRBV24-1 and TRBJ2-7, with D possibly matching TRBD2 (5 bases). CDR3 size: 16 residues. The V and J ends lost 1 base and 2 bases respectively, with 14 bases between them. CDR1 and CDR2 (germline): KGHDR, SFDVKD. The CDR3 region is CATSDFCSGFAYEQYV. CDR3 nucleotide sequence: TGTGCCACCAGTGATTTTTGCTCGGGGTTCGCCTACGAGCAGTACGTC.

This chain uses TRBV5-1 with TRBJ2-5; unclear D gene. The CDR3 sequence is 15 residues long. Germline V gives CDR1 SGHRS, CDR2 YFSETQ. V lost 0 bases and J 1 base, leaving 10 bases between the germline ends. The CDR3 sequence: CASSLGRSSQETQYF. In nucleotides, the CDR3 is TGCGCCAGCAGCTTGGGACGGTCGTCCCAAGAGACCCAGTACTTC.

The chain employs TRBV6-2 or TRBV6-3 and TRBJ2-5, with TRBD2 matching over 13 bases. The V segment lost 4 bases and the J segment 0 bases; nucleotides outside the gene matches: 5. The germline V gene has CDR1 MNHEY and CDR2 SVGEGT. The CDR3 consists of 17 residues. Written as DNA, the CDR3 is TGTGCCAGCAGTTGGACTAGCGGGGGAAACAACCAAGAGACCCAGTACTTC. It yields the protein CASSWTSGGNNQETQYF.

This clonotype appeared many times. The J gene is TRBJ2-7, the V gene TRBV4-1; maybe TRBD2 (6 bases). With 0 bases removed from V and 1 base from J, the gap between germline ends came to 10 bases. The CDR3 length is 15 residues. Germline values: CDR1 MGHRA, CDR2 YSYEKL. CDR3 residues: CASSQDSSESYEQYV. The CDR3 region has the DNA TGCGCCAGCAGCCAAGATTCTAGCGAATCCTACGAGCAGTACGTC.

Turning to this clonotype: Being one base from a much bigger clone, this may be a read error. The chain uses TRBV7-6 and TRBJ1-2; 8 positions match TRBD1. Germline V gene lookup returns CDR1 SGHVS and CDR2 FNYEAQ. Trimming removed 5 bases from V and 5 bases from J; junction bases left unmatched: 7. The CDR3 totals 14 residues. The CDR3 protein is CASSPTGERYGYTF. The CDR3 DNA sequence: TGTGCCAGCAGCCCGACAGGGGAAAGATATGGCTACACCTTC.

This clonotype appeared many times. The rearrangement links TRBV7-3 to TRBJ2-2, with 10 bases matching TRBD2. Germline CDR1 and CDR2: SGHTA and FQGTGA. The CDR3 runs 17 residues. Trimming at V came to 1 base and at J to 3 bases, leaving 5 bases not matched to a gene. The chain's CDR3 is CASSLRASGGDTGELFF. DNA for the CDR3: TGTGCCAGCAGCTTAAGGGCTAGCGGGGGCGACACCGGGGAGCTGTTTTTT.

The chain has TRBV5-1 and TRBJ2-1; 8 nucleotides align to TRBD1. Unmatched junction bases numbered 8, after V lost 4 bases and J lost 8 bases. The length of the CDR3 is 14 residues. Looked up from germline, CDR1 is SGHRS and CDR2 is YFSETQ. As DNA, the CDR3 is TGCGCCAGCAGCCAGATGACAGGGGACGATGAGCAGTTCTTC. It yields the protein CASSQMTGDDEQFF.